The rows below give T cell receptor beta chains drawn from one sample of a study of cytomegalovirus exposure and HLA in healthy donors. The protocol was immunoSEQ multiplex PCR, while the TCRdb copy is restricted to in-frame clones and leaves out a portion. The sample lists around 130,000 clones; roughly four fifths were seen once. Sequenced input: PBMCs. The receptors were gathered from a woman aged 45-65 years in good health and CMV-seronegative. The conserved cysteine and the conserved F or W are not part of the CDR3 here.

J	V	length	CDR3
TRBJ1-1	TRBV28	9	ASSLTGEAF
TRBJ2-2	TRBV6-1	12	ASSAPGGTGELF
TRBJ2-2	TRBV28	11	ASSLGGAGELF
TRBJ1-2	TRBV6-6	11	ASSFQGTYGYT
TRBJ1-2	TRBV28	12	ASSLSDTNYGYT
TRBJ2-1	TRBV5-4	13	ASSLGLGGPNEQF
TRBJ2-2	TRBV6-1	13	ASSALSANTGELF
TRBJ2-7	TRBV15	11	ATSRQGVYEQY
TRBJ1-1	TRBV6-5	11	ASSYGREAEAF
TRBJ2-7	TRBV7-2	13	ASSQLGTFIYEQY
TRBJ2-7	TRBV7-2	12	ASSLRLASYEQY
TRBJ2-7	TRBV4-3	15	ASSQGQAREPQYEQY
TRBJ2-4	TRBV4-2	14	ASSQGARTVANIQY
TRBJ1-4	TRBV2	12	ASSDQGTNEKLF
TRBJ1-1	TRBV27	12	ASSLRPGTDEAF
TRBJ2-7	TRBV29-1	11	SVGAGGSFEQY
TRBJ1-1	TRBV5-1	13	ASSLQTGMNTEAF
TRBJ1-5	TRBV2	13	ASSGGQGANQPQH
TRBJ1-1	TRBV5-1	13	ASSPLVSQNTEAF
TRBJ1-1	TRBV11-3	11	ASSSARQGEAF
TRBJ2-6	TRBV4-3	17	ASSQEGGRLVSGANVLT
TRBJ2-7	TRBV5-4	12	ASSLGQGRGEQY
TRBJ1-5	TRBV9	12	ASSVGSGNQPQH
TRBJ1-4	TRBV19	17	ASTSLSGRQGIYNEKLF
TRBJ1-5	TRBV7-9	16	ASSLAPGFRGEDQPQH
TRBJ2-7	TRBV28	12	ASSPQGISYEQY
TRBJ1-1	TRBV4-3	16	ASSQDKGTGGEYTEAF
TRBJ1-2	TRBV5-4	11	ASSFRGLRGYT
TRBJ1-1	TRBV6-1	12	ASRTGGWDTEAF
TRBJ2-7	TRBV28	15	ASSSGLAGELRYEQY
TRBJ2-5	TRBV19	11	ASSMGLAETQY
TRBJ1-4	TRBV25-1	14	ASSEYRTATNEKLF
TRBJ2-7	TRBV28	13	ASSLVQGNSYEQY